Sequencing of this T cell receptor (beta chain) was carried out in a study of blood T cell repertoires in COVID-19. Study information: Sample material is recorded as cDNA or gDNA derived from T cells, B-cell-depleted T cells, or PBMCs.

This clone has just a few counts. Authors' analysis steps: Estimation of nucleated cell counts was performed using reference gene primer amplification. TCRdb's copy holds only in-frame clones and misses some; the assay was immunoSEQ multiplex PCR. V, J and clone size reflect that table, while D and trimming were determined from the DNA. The table includes approximately 190,000 clones, about 88% detected once. Sequencing was done on a sample of peripheral blood. This clonotype was sampled from a woman between 40 and 55 years old who had recovered from COVID-19.

The CDR3 loop reads CASSSGQGARGTEAFF. The CDR3 nucleotides read TGCGCCAGCAGCTCGGGACAGGGGGCGCGAGGAACTGAAGCTTTCTTT. V and J are TRBV5-1 and TRBJ1-1, with 12 positions matching TRBD1. V lost 3 bases, J lost 5 bases, and 8 bases stayed unmatched. This CDR3 contains 16 residues. Germline CDR1 reads SGHRS; CDR2 reads YFSETQ.